Shown below are 24 T cell receptor beta chains from a single sample sequenced in a study of blood T cell repertoires in COVID-19. Data came from immunoSEQ multiplex PCR; TCRdb stores just in-frame clones and leaves some out. The table has about 51,000 clones, approximately 78% seen once. The sequenced sample consisted of peripheral blood. The origin of the receptors is a human donor with acute or convalescent COVID-19. The donor label of this sample is uncertain.

The chain joins TRBV19 to TRBJ2-6; possible D gene TRBD1, 6 bases. CDR3 length equals 14 residues. Germline assignment: CDR1 LNHDA and CDR2 SQIVND (reference sequence). The V end was cut by 8 bases, the J end by 4 bases, with 12 bases between. CDR3 loop: CASATGPGANVLTF. CDR3 nucleotides: TGTGCCAGTGCTACAGGGCCCGGGGCCAACGTCCTGACTTTC.

This clone was seen a handful of times. The chain links TRBV3-1 (or the pseudogene TRBV3-2) to TRBJ1-1, with 7 bases matching TRBD1. J was trimmed by 4 bases and V by 4 bases; bases with no gene match: 18. The CDR3 length is 18 residues. The germline gives CDR1 LGHDT, CDR2 YNNKEL (reference sequence). The CDR3 sequence: CASSPLYKWGQITTEAFF. In nucleotides, the CDR3 is TGTGCCAGCAGCCCTTTATATAAATGGGGACAGATTACCACTGAAGCTTTCTTT.

The genes are TRBV6-2 or TRBV6-3 and TRBJ1-2, with 7 bases that match TRBD1. CDR1 MNHEY and CDR2 SVGEGT come from the germline V gene. The CDR3 is made up of 17 amino acids. Trimming at V came to 0 bases and at J to 5 bases, leaving 12 bases not matched to a gene. In DNA, the CDR3 is TGTGCCAGCAGTTACTCTTCGCCGGGACAGAGCCTTTATGGCTACACCTTC. As protein: CASSYSSPGQSLYGYTF.

This clone was detected once. The chain uses TRBV3-1 (or the pseudogene TRBV3-2) and TRBJ2-3; 7 bases are shared with TRBD2. The CDR3 loop spans 14 amino acids. Per the germline V gene, CDR1 is LGHDT and CDR2 is YNNKEL (reference sequence). V trimming: 4 bases; J trimming: 2 bases; junction bases outside the gene matches: 3. This chain's CDR3 is CASSLSGATDTQYF. In nucleotides, the CDR3 is TGTGCCAGCAGCCTCAGCGGGGCCACAGATACGCAGTATTTT.

This clone has only a few counts. Here the CDR3 reads CASSWGNPWTGSSYEQYF. For the CDR3, the DNA is TGTGCCAGCAGCTGGGGTAATCCTTGGACAGGGAGCTCCTACGAGCAGTACTTC. The chain links TRBV7-8 to TRBJ2-7, with 8 bases that match TRBD1. The CDR3 has 18 residues. V was clipped by 4 bases and J by 0 bases; unmatched bases: 14. CDR1 SGHVS and CDR2 FQNEAQ come from the germline V gene. Variable domain in full (rest from reference TRBV7-8 and TRBJ2-7): GAGVSQSPRYKVAKRGQDVALRCDPISGHVSLFWYQQALGQGPEFLTYFQNEAQLDKSGLPSDRFFAERPEGSVSTLKIQRTQQEDSAVYLCASSWGNPWTGSSYEQYFGPGTRLTVT.

The rearrangement links TRBV5-4 to TRBJ1-3, with 8 nucleotides matching TRBD1. The trim removed 0 bases at V and 3 bases at J, leaving 2 bases unmatched. Germline CDR1 reads SGHNT; CDR2 reads YYREEE (reference sequence). This CDR3 is built from 15 residues. CDR3 loop: CASSLAGGGGNTIYF. As DNA, the CDR3 is TGTGCCAGCAGCTTGGCAGGGGGCGGTGGAAACACCATATATTTT. Full variable domain (rest looked up from reference TRBV5-4 and TRBJ1-3): ETGVTQSPTHLIKTRGQQVTLRCSSQSGHNTVSWYQQALGQGPQFIFQYYREEENGRGNFPPRFSGLQFPNYSSELNVNALELDDSALYLCASSLAGGGGNTIYFGEGSWLTVV.

The chain carries TRBV7-3 and TRBJ1-1; maybe TRBD1 (6 bases). Trimming stripped 3 bases from V and 4 bases from J, with 12 bases between. The CDR3 is made up of 14 amino acids. From germline, CDR1 is SGHTA and CDR2 FQGTGA. CDR3 DNA sequence: TGTGCCAGCAGCTTGGGAGGGGGAGGCACTGAAGCTTTCTTT. As protein: CASSLGGGGTEAFF.

This rearrangement joins TRBV2 to TRBJ1-3, with D uncertain. Germline CDR1 is SNHLY and CDR2 is FYNNEI. This CDR3 contains 13 residues. V was shortened by 8 bases and J by 4 bases, with 12 bases between the two germline ends. The DNA for the CDR3 is TGTGCCAGCGCCCCCGGAGTAGGAAACACCATATATTTT. Translating gives CASAPGVGNTIYF.

V is TRBV5-3 and J is TRBJ2-2; D possibly corresponds to TRBD2 (5 bases). TRBV5-3 counts as an open reading frame of uncertain function. V was cut by 4 bases and J by 7 bases, with 17 bases left in between. The length of the CDR3 is 15 residues. The CDR3 DNA is TGTGCCAGAAGCCTATTCAGGAATGCGGGCGGGGAGCTGTTTTTT. It is translated as CARSLFRNAGGELFF.

This clone was seen a few times. The CDR3 sequence: CASSRTVGMETQYF. The CDR3 DNA follows: TGTGCCAGCAGTCGTACAGTGGGCATGGAGACCCAGTACTTC. The chain recombines TRBV6-5 with TRBJ2-5; D is undetermined. V gave up 5 bases and J gave up 5 bases, with 15 bases separating them. Looked up from germline, CDR1 is MNHEY and CDR2 is SVGAGI. This CDR3 comprises 14 residues.

V is TRBV7-2 and J is TRBJ1-1, with 9 positions matching TRBD1. Per germline, CDR1 SGHTA and CDR2 FQGNSA. This CDR3 spans 13 amino acids. The V and J ends lost 8 bases and 3 bases, in that order; junction bases with no gene match: 4. CDR3 DNA: TGTGCCAGCTTACGACAGGGGGACACTGAAGCTTTCTTT. As protein: CASLRQGDTEAFF.

This sequence joins TRBV6-5 and TRBJ1-3; the D gene is possibly TRBD1 (5 bases). V was clipped by 7 bases and J by 4 bases, with 8 bases between them. From germline, CDR1 is MNHEY and CDR2 SVGAGI. The CDR3 runs to 12 residues. CDR3 nucleotide sequence: TGTGCCAGCACCAGGGTGGGAAACACCATATATTTT. Its translation is CASTRVGNTIYF.

The V gene is TRBV6-2 or TRBV6-3, the J gene TRBJ1-5, with D possibly TRBD1 on 6 matching bases. This CDR3 is 13 amino acids long. Germline lookup yields CDR1 MNHEY and CDR2 SVGEGT. The germline V and J ends were trimmed by 6 bases and 6 bases, with 12 bases remaining between them. The CDR3 sequence: CASSQIGGQPQHF. CDR3 bases: TGTGCCAGCAGCCAAATAGGGGGTCAGCCCCAGCATTTT.

This clone was detected only once. V and J are TRBV5-1 and TRBJ2-7, with D tentatively TRBD1 (6 bases). The V and J ends lost 5 bases and 2 bases respectively, with 8 bases between them. The CDR3 has 12 amino acids. Germline-derived CDR1 and CDR2 are SGHRS and YFSETQ. CDR3 sequence reads: CASSAGAYEQYF. CDR3 sequence (DNA): TGCGCCAGCAGTGCAGGGGCCTACGAGCAGTACTTC.

CDR3 in amino acids: CASSPKTGGSTEAFF. CDR3 DNA: TGTGCCAGCTCACCGAAGACAGGGGGGTCGACTGAAGCTTTCTTT. The V and J genes are TRBV18 and TRBJ1-1, with 9 bases that match TRBD1. The CDR3 extends over 15 amino acids. The junction had 7 bases not matched to a gene; V was cut back by 3 bases and J by 5 bases. Per the germline V gene, CDR1 is KGHSH and CDR2 is LQKENI.

This clone was detected only a few times. V usage is TRBV29-1 and J usage is TRBJ2-1; tentatively, D is TRBD2 (7 bases). CDR1 SQVTM and CDR2 ANQGSEA come from the germline V gene. V lost 4 bases and J lost 9, with 19 bases in between. The CDR3 has 14 amino acids. The CDR3 nucleotides read TGCAGCGTTGGGAGCGGGATCGGAGGGGGTGAGCAGTTCTTC. Translation gives CSVGSGIGGGEQFF.

This clone has only a few counts. The chain links TRBV20-1 to TRBJ2-5; D uncertain. Per the germline V gene, CDR1 is DFQATT and CDR2 is SNEGSKA (reference sequence). V lost 8 bases to trimming and J lost 2 bases, with 9 bases between them. The CDR3 totals 11 residues. The CDR3 nucleotides are TGCAGTACTGCCCGACAAGAGACCCAGTACTTC. Translation gives CSTARQETQYF.

This clone was counted only a few times. The chain couples TRBV3-1 (or the pseudogene TRBV3-2) to TRBJ1-6; possibly TRBD1 for D (6 bases). The CDR3 totals 15 residues. CDR1 and CDR2 (germline): LGHDT, YNNKEL (reference sequence). The V gene lost 4 bases and the J gene lost 2 bases, with 9 bases spanning the gap. For the CDR3, the DNA is TGTGCCAGCAGCCCTGGGACAACCTATAATTCACCCCTCCACTTT. As protein: CASSPGTTYNSPLHF.

The chain joins TRBV11-2 to TRBJ2-3, with a weak D call TRBD1 (7 bases). The CDR3 extends over 14 amino acids. V lost 0 bases and J lost 8, with 12 bases in between. The V gene's germline CDR1 is SGHAT and CDR2 FQNNGV. This CDR3 is CASSLDPQGGTQYF. In nucleotides, the CDR3 is TGTGCCAGCAGCTTAGACCCCCAGGGGGGTACGCAGTATTTT.

This clone has just a few counts. J is TRBJ1-4 and V is TRBV5-6; TRBD1 agrees at 8 bases. The germline CDR1 and CDR2 sequences are SGHDT and YYEEEE. CDR3 length equals 14 residues. V gave up 3 bases and J gave up 8 bases; unmatched junction bases: 6. Here the CDR3 reads CASSYRQGFEKLFF. DNA of the CDR3: TGTGCCAGCAGCTATAGACAGGGGTTCGAAAAACTGTTTTTT.

The gene calls are TRBV19 and TRBJ1-1; perhaps TRBD1 as D (6 bases). This CDR3 region has 14 residues. V shed 3 bases and J shed 3 bases, with 11 bases lying between them. CDR1 and CDR2 (germline): LNHDA, SQIVND (reference sequence). DNA of the CDR3: TGTGCCAGTAGTATTTTGGGGGCGGACACTGAAGCTTTCTTT. Amino acids: CASSILGADTEAFF.

The V call is TRBV6-1, the J call TRBJ1-5; maybe TRBD1 (5 bases). CDR1 and CDR2 (germline): MNHNS, SASEGT. V was cut by 3 bases and J by 2 bases, with 11 bases left in between. The CDR3 spans 15 residues. CDR3 protein: CASSDRGSRNQPQHF. CDR3 in DNA: TGTGCCAGCAGTGATAGGGGTAGCCGCAATCAGCCCCAGCATTTT.

The rearrangement joins TRBV7-2 to TRBJ1-5; D ambiguous. Trimming stripped 0 bases from V and 3 bases from J, with 3 bases between. Germline V lookup: CDR1 SGHTA, CDR2 FQGNSA. This CDR3 comprises 13 residues. The CDR3 loop reads CASSLAFNQPQHF. Written as DNA, the CDR3 is TGTGCCAGCAGCTTAGCCTTCAATCAGCCCCAGCATTTT.

This clone has only a few counts. The rearrangement joins TRBV6-5 to TRBJ2-1; tentatively, D is TRBD2 (5 bases). Germline V gene sequence: CDR1 MNHEY, CDR2 SVGAGI. Between the trimmed V and J ends, which lost 7 bases and 0 bases, there was a span of 13 bases. The CDR3 is made up of 15 amino acids. The CDR3 nucleotides read TGTGCCAGCACCCGGGGAATGAGCTCCTACAATGAGCAGTTCTTC. It specifies CASTRGMSSYNEQFF.